Below are 3 T cell receptor beta chains sequenced from a single sample in a study of cytomegalovirus exposure and HLA in healthy donors (dated by TCRdb to the late 2010s). The library came from the immunoSEQ multiplex PCR assay. The multiplex PCR relied on a mix of 60 forward primers for TCR Vbeta segments and 13 reverse primers for TCR Jbeta segments. The table comes from immuneACCESS by way of TCRdb, which keeps in-frame sequences with V and J called. Part of the clones is missing from these tables; in studies checked, under half for an unresolved V gene and the rest for unknown reasons. The sample contains some 200,000 clones, 55% to 65% of them found a single time. The biggest ten clones account for 2.5% to 3.5% of the sample. Source material: PBMCs. All receptors derive from a man aged 35-49 years in good health and CMV-seronegative.

This clone was recorded a few times. The rearrangement links TRBV2 to TRBJ2-2; D perhaps matches TRBD2 (5 bases). Germline CDR1 is SNHLY and CDR2 is FYNNEI. V lost 8 bases, J lost 8 bases, and 18 bases lay in between. The CDR3 consists of 14 residues. The CDR3 DNA is TGTGCCAGCTCGAAAGGGCTAGCCGGGGGGGAGCTGTTTTTT. This encodes CASSKGLAGGELFF.

The V call is TRBV27, the J call TRBJ2-1, with TRBD2 matching 8 bases. From germline, CDR1 is MNHEY and CDR2 SMNVEV (reference sequence). This CDR3 region has 17 residues. V lost 3 bases to trimming and J lost 0 bases; unmatched junction nucleotides: 7. The CDR3 here is CASSFSSGTSSYNEQFF. DNA for the CDR3: TGTGCCAGCAGTTTTTCCTCCGGGACTAGCTCCTACAATGAGCAGTTCTTC.

The chain employs TRBV2 and TRBJ2-7; 8 nucleotides agree with TRBD1. Germline trimming cut 11 bases from V and 6 bases from J; bases unmatched to any gene: 9. Germline V lookup: CDR1 SNHLY, CDR2 FYNNEI. This CDR3 has 12 amino acids. The chain's CDR3 is CAEGTGPGEQYF. CDR3 DNA sequence: TGTGCCGAGGGGACAGGCCCCGGCGAGCAGTACTTC. Combining the CDR3 with reference TRBV2 and TRBJ2-7 gives the whole variable domain EPEVTQTPSHQVTQMGQEVILRCVPISNHLYFYWYRQILGQKVEFLVSFYNNEISEKSEIFDDQFSVERPDGSNFTLKIRSTKLEDSAMYFCAEGTGPGEQYFGPGTRLTVT.